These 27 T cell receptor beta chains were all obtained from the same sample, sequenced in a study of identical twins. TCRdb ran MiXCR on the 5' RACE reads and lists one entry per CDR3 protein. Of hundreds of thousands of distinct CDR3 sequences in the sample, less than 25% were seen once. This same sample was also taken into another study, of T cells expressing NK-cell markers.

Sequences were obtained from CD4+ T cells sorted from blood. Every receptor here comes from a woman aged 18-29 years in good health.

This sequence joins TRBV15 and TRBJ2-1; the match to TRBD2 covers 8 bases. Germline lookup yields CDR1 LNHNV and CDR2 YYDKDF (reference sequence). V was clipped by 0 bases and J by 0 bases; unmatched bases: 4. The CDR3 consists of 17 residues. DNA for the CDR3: TGTGCCACCAGCAGAGATTTACTAGCGGCCTCCTACAATGAGCAGTTCTTC. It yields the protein CATSRDLLAASYNEQFF. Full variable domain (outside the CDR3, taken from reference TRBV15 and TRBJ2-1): DAMVIQNPRYQVTQFGKPVTLSCSQTLNHNVMYWYQQKSSQAPKLLFHYYDKDFNNEADTPDNFQSRRPNTSFCFLDIRSPGLGDTAMYLCATSRDLLAASYNEQFFGPGTRLTVL.

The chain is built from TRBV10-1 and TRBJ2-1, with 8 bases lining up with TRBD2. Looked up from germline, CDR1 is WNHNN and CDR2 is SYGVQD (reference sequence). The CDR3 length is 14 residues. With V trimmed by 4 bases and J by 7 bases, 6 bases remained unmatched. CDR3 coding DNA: TGCGCCAGCAGTGGGGGACTAGGTCTGAATGAGCAGTTCTTC. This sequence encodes CASSGGLGLNEQFF.

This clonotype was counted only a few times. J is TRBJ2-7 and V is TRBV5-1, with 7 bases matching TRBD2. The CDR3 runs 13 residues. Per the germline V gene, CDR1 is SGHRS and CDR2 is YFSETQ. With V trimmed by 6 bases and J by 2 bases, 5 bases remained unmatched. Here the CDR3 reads CASTRGETYEQYF. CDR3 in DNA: TGCGCCAGCACCCGGGGGGAGACCTACGAGCAGTACTTC.

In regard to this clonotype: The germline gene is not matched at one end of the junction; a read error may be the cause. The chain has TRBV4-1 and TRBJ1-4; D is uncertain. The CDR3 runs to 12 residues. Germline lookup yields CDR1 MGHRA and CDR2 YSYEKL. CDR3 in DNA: TGCGCCAGCAGCCACTTGAGTGAAAACCTGTTTTTT. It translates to CASSHLSENLFF.

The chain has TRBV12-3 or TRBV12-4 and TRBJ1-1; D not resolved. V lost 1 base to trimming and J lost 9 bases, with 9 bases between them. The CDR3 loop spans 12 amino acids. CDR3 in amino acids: CASSLEGTQAFF. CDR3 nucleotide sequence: TGTGCCAGCAGTTTAGAGGGTACTCAAGCTTTCTTT.

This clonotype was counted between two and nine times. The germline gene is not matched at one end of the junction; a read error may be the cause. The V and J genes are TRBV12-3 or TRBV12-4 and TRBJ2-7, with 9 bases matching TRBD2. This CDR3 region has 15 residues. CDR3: CASSLAGAGIYEQYF. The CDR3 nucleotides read TGTGCCAGCAGCTTAGCGGGGGCGGGAATATACGAGCAGTACTTC.

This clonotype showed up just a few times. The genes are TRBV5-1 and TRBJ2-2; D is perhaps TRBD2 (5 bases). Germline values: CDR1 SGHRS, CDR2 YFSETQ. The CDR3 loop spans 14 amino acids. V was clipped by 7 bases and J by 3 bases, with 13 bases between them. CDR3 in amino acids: CASGVGVDTGELFF. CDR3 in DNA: TGCGCCAGCGGAGTGGGAGTCGACACCGGGGAGCTGTTTTTT. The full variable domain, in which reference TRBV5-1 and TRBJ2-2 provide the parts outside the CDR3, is KAGVTQTPRYLIKTRGQQVTLSCSPISGHRSVSWYQQTPGQGLQFLFEYFSETQRNKGNFPGRFSGRQFSNSRSEMNVSTLELGDSALYLCASGVGVDTGELFFGEGSRLTVL.

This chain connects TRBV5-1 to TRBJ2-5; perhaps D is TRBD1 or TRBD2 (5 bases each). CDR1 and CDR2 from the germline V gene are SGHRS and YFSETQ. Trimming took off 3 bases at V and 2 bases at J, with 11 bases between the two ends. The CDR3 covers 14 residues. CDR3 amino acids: CASSSGTIQETQYF. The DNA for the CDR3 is TGCGCCAGCAGCTCCGGGACCATACAAGAGACCCAGTACTTC.

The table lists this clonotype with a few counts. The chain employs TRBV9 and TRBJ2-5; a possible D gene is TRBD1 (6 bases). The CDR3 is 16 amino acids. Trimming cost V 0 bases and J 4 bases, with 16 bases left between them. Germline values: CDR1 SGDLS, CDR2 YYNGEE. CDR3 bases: TGTGCCAGCAGCGTAGTACCTGGGATACAGGGAGAGACCCAGTACTTC. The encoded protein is CASSVVPGIQGETQYF.

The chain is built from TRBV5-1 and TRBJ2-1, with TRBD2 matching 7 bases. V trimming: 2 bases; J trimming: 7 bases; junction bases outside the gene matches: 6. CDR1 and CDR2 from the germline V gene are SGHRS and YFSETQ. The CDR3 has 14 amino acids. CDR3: CASSLTGGKNEQFF. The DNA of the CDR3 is TGCGCCAGCAGCTTAACGGGGGGAAAGAATGAGCAGTTCTTC.

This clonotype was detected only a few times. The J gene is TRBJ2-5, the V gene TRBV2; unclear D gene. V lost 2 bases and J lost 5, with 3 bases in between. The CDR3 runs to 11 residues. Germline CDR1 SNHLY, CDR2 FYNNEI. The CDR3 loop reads CASSEMETQYF. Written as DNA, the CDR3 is TGTGCCAGCAGTGAAATGGAGACCCAGTACTTC.

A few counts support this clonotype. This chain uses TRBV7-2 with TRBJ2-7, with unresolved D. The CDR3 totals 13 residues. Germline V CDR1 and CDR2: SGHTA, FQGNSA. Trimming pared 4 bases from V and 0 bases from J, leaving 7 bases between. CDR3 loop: CASSSWSSYEQYF. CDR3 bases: TGTGCCAGCAGCTCGTGGTCCTCCTACGAGCAGTACTTC.

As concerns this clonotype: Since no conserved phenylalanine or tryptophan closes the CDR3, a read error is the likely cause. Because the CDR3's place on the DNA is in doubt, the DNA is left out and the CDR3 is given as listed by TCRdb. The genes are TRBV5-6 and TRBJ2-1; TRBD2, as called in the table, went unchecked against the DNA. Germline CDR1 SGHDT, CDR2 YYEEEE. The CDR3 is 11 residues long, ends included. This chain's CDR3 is CASSLDWGVSL.

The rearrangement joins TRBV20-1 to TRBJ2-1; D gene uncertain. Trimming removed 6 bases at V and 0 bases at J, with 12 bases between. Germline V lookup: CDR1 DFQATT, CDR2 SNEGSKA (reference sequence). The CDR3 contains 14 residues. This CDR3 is CSAPPKSSYNEQFF. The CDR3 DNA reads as TGCAGTGCCCCACCGAAGAGCTCCTACAATGAGCAGTTCTTC.

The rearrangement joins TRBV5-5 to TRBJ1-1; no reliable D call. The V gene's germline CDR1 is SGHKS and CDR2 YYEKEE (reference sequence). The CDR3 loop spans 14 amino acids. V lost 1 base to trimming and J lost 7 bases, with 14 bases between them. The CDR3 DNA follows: TGTGCCAGCAGCTTGCCGGGAGGGTGGGGTGAAGCTTTCTTT. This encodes CASSLPGGWGEAFF. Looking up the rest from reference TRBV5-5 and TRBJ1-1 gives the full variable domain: DAGVTQSPTHLIKTRGQQVTLRCSPISGHKSVSWYQQVLGQGPQFIFQYYEKEERGRGNFPDRFSARQFPNYSSELNVNALLLGDSALYLCASSLPGGWGEAFFGQGTRLTVV.

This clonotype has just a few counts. CDR3 coding DNA: TGTGCCTGGAGTAGGACTAGCGGGGGCCACGAGCAGTACTTC. Amino acids: CAWSRTSGGHEQYF. V is TRBV30 and J is TRBJ2-7; 13 nucleotides align to TRBD2. The V gene's germline CDR1 is GTSNPN and CDR2 SVGIG (reference sequence). V lost 2 bases to trimming and J lost 5 bases; unmatched junction nucleotides: 3. The CDR3 is 14 amino acids.

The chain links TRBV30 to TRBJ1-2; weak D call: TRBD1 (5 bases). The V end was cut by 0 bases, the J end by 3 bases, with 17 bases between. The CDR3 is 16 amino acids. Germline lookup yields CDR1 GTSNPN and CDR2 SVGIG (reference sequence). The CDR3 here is CAWSVKWQGNHYGYTF. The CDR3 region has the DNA TGTGCCTGGAGTGTCAAGTGGCAGGGAAATCACTATGGCTACACCTTC.

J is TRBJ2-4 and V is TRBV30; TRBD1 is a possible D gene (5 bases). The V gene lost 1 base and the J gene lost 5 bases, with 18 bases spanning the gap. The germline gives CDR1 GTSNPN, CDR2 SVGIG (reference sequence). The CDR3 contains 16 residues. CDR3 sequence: CAWSAVVFKGENIQYF. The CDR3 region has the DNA TGTGCCTGGAGTGCGGTAGTCTTCAAAGGGGAAAACATTCAGTACTTC.

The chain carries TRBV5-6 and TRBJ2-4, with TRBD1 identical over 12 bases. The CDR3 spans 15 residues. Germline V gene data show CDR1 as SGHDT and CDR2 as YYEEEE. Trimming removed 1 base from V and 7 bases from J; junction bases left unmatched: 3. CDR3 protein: CASSLPGTGGNIQYF. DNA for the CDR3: TGTGCCAGCAGCTTGCCCGGGACAGGGGGCAACATTCAGTACTTC.

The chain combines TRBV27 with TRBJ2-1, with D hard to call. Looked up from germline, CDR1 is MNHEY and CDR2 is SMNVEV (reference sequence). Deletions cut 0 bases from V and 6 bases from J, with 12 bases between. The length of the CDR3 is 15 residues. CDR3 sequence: CASSLSSTILNEQFF. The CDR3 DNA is TGTGCCAGCAGTTTATCGTCAACGATCCTCAATGAGCAGTTCTTC.

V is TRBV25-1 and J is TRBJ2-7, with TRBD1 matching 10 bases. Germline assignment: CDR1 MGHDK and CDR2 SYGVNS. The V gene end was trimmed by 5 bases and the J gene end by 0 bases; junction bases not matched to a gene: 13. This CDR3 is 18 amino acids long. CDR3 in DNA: TGTGCCAGCAGTCCCCCTTGGGGACAGGGGCTTAGCTCCTACGAGCAGTACTTC. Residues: CASSPPWGQGLSSYEQYF.

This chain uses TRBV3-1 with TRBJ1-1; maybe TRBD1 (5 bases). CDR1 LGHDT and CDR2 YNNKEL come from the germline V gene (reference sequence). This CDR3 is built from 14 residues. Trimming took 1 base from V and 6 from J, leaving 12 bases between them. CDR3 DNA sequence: TGTGCCAGCAGCCAAGCCGGGACGCCGGCTGAAGCTTTCTTT. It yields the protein CASSQAGTPAEAFF.

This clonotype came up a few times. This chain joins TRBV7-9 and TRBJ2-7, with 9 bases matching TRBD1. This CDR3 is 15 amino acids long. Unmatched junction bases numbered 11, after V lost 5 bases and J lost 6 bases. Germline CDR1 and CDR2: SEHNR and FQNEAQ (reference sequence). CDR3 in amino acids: CASSPSRDRVAEQYF. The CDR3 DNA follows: TGTGCCAGCAGCCCATCCCGGGACAGGGTGGCCGAGCAGTACTTC.

DNA of the CDR3: TGTGCCAGCAGCTCCTCTTGGGGAAATCAGCCCCAGCATTTT. This gives the protein CASSSSWGNQPQHF. J is TRBJ1-5 and V is TRBV7-2; the D is unclear. Germline V gives CDR1 SGHTA, CDR2 FQGNSA. The CDR3 has 14 amino acids. With 4 bases removed from V and 4 bases from J, the gap between germline ends came to 11 bases.

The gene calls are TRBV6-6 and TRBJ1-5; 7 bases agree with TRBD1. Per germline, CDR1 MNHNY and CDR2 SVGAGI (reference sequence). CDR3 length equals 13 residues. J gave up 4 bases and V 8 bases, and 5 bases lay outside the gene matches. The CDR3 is CASVGQSNQPQHF. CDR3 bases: TGTGCCAGCGTGGGACAGTCAAATCAGCCCCAGCATTTT.

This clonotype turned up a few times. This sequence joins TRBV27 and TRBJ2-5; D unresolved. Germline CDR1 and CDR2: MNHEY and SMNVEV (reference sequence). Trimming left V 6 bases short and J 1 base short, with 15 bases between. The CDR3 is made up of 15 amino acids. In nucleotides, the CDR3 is TGTGCCAGCAGCTCGGACGGCCGCCTCCAAGAGACCCAGTACTTC. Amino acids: CASSSDGRLQETQYF.

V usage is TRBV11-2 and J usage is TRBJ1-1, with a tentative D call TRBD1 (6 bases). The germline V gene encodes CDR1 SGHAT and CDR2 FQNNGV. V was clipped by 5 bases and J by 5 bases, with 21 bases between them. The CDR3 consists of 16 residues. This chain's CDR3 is CASSPPGRGRVTEAFF. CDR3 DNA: TGTGCCAGCAGCCCCCCCGGCAGGGGTCGAGTAACTGAAGCTTTCTTT.